This is a list of T cell receptor beta chains from one sample in a study of shared T cell receptors in the human thymus. The assay was immunoSEQ multiplex PCR, and TCRdb's table has in-frame clones only and misses some. The data show about 660,000 clones, around 87% seen once. The sample was also reused in another study, on human thymus T cells.

Material for sequencing was thymocytes. The source is a boy in the first two years of life with a congenital heart defect. Both conserved end residues are part of each CDR3. The D gene is left open where the match is weak. Not every row has a clone size; where given, it reads once, few, many or a size class.

CDR3aa | CDR3nt | abundance | j_gene | len | d_gene | v_gene
CATPFPDTQYF | TGTGCCACTCCTTTTCCGGATACGCAGTATTTT | - | TRBJ2-3 | 11 | - | TRBV30
CASTPAQGRDNEQFF | TGCGCCAGCACCCCGGCGCAGGGTCGGGACAATGAGCAGTTCTTC | - | TRBJ2-1 | 15 | - | TRBV5-1
CASSDDGLSTDTQYF | TGTGCCAGCAGTGATGATGGACTGAGCACAGATACGCAGTATTTT | few | TRBJ2-3 | 15 | - | TRBV25-1
CSVAGGTGELFF | TGCAGCGTGGCGGGGGGTACCGGGGAGCTGTTTTTT | - | TRBJ2-2 | 12 | TRBD2 | TRBV29-1
CASRTSGTGGELFF | TGTGCCAGCCGTACTAGCGGGACGGGCGGGGAGCTGTTTTTT | - | TRBJ2-2 | 14 | TRBD2 | TRBV7-2
CASSLTFTSGVGNEQFF | TGTGCCAGCAGCTTAACCTTTACTAGCGGGGTGGGGAATGAGCAGTTCTTC | - | TRBJ2-1 | 17 | TRBD2 | TRBV7-8
CAWSSVVREGPNTGELFF | TGTGCCTGGAGTTCGGTCGTCCGGGAGGGCCCGAACACCGGGGAGCTGTTTTTT | - | TRBJ2-2 | 18 | TRBD2 | TRBV30
CASSLTGDRRNTEAFF | TGTGCCAGCAGCTTGACCGGGGACAGACGGAACACTGAAGCTTTCTTT | - | TRBJ1-1 | 16 | TRBD1 | TRBV5-6
CASSLDREDSPYEQYF | TGTGCCAGCAGCTTAGACAGGGAAGACAGCCCCTACGAGCAGTACTTC | - | TRBJ2-7 | 16 | - | TRBV7-9
CAISESLLAVDNEQFF | TGTGCCATCAGTGAGTCGTTACTAGCGGTAGACAATGAGCAGTTCTTC | - | TRBJ2-1 | 16 | TRBD2 | TRBV10-3
CASSIAGVLPNSPLHF | TGTGCCAGTAGTATAGCCGGGGTCCTACCTAATTCACCCCTCCACTTT | - | TRBJ1-6 | 16 | - | TRBV19